The 15 T cell receptor beta chains in this list originate from one sample, sequenced in a study of blood T cells in healthy people across ages. Alongside a J-beta primer mix, a sample-barcoded 5' primer served in a second PCR lasting roughly 6 to 11 cycles. Using its own MiXCR run on the 5' RACE reads, TCRdb lists one record per CDR3 protein. The sample lists approximately 700,000 distinct CDR3 sequences; roughly 32% were seen once. The sample consisted of blood. The receptors shown here come from an elderly woman in good health.

This clonotype was picked up many times. The J gene is TRBJ1-2, the V gene TRBV29-1; no clear D gene. Germline CDR1 reads SQVTM; CDR2 reads ANQGSEA. V shed 3 bases and J shed 3 bases, with 14 bases lying between them. This CDR3 has 14 residues. DNA of the CDR3: TGCAGCGTTGAGAAGCCAGGAGTCTACTATGGCTACACCTTC. Residues: CSVEKPGVYYGYTF.

This clonotype was recorded at least ten times. This chain uses TRBV24-1 with TRBJ2-1; 8 bases line up with TRBD1. From germline, CDR1 is KGHDR and CDR2 SFDVKD. This CDR3 contains 15 residues. With 3 bases clipped from V and 7 bases from J, the junction kept 7 bases outside the gene matches. The CDR3 bases are TGTGCCACCAGTGATCGGCAGGGGGCTGGGAATGAGCAGTTCTTC. Translated, it gives CATSDRQGAGNEQFF.

The V call is TRBV7-2, the J call TRBJ1-5; TRBD1 aligns across 9 bases. With 1 base clipped from V and 4 bases from J, the junction kept 8 bases outside the gene matches. Germline V gene data show CDR1 as SGHTA and CDR2 as FQGNSA. CDR3 size: 17 residues. CDR3: CASSLEGTGIRNQPQHF. CDR3 DNA sequence: TGTGCCAGCAGCTTAGAAGGGACAGGGATTCGGAATCAGCCCCAGCATTTT.

Worth noting for this clonotype: Given a much more abundant clone one base away, this may be a read error. The rearrangement links TRBV20-1 to TRBJ2-7; D is perhaps TRBD1 (5 bases). The J call may be faulty, since TRBJ2-1 better matches the DNA end. This CDR3 has 13 amino acids. CDR1 and CDR2 (germline): DFQATT, SNEGSKA (reference sequence). CDR3 in DNA: TGCAGTGCGCCAGACAGTAGCTCCTACGAGCAGTTCTTC. It is translated as CSAPDSSSYEQFF.

This sequence joins TRBV10-3 and TRBJ2-1; D is possibly TRBD2 (6 bases). Trimming removed 3 bases at V and 13 bases at J, with 10 bases between. The CDR3 is 11 residues long. The germline V gene has CDR1 ENHRY and CDR2 SYGVKD. The CDR3 DNA follows: TGTGCCATCAGTGAAAGGGAGGCCCAGTTCTTC. Amino acid sequence: CAISEREAQFF.

Ten or more counts support this clonotype. The chain has TRBV5-6 and TRBJ2-7; a possible D gene is TRBD2 (7 bases). V lost 5 bases, J lost 5 bases, and 14 bases lay in between. CDR3 length: 13 amino acids. Germline V lookup: CDR1 SGHDT, CDR2 YYEEEE. For the CDR3, the DNA is TGTGCCAGCAGGGAGGGGGGGCTTCACGAGCAGTACTTC. The encoded protein is CASREGGLHEQYF.

This clonotype was observed a handful of times. This chain uses TRBV6-6 with TRBJ1-5; 9 bases are shared with TRBD1. Trimming took 6 bases from V and 3 from J; bases not matched to a gene: 9. This CDR3 comprises 16 residues. Germline V lookup: CDR1 MNHNY, CDR2 SVGAGI (reference sequence). Here the CDR3 reads CASSPLTGGANQPQHF. The DNA of the CDR3 is TGTGCCAGCAGCCCTTTGACAGGGGGGGCCAATCAGCCCCAGCATTTT.

This clonotype was seen repeatedly, ten times or more. V and J are TRBV4-3 and TRBJ2-7, with a possible D match to TRBD1 (6 bases). Trimming cost V 0 bases and J 3 bases, with 12 bases left between them. Germline V gives CDR1 LGHNA, CDR2 YSLEER. The CDR3 contains 15 residues. The CDR3 DNA reads TGCGCCAGCAGCCAAGATTCAGGGGCAAACTACGAGCAGTACTTC. Residues: CASSQDSGANYEQYF.

The chain has TRBV7-2 and TRBJ2-4, with 7 bases that match TRBD1. TRBJ2-7 explains the end of the DNA better; the J call may be wrong. The CDR3 has 14 amino acids. Germline V gene sequence: CDR1 SGHTA, CDR2 FQGNSA. This chain's CDR3 is CASSGTVARHEQYF. CDR3 DNA: TGTGCCAGCAGCGGGACAGTCGCACGCCACGAGCAGTACTTC.

This clonotype was detected only a few times. A much larger clonotype is one base distant, so this may be a read error. The chain joins TRBV29-1 to TRBJ1-2, with a weak D call TRBD1 (5 bases). The CDR3 is 13 amino acids. CDR1 is SQVTM, CDR2 ANQGSEA, per germline. V lost 4 bases to trimming and J lost 2 bases, with 11 bases between them. The CDR3 sequence is CSVGPQGNYGYTF. The CDR3 nucleotides read TGCAGCGTTGGCCCTCAGGGCAACTATGGCTACACCTTC.

This clonotype was seen many times. This rearrangement joins TRBV7-2 to TRBJ2-3; D possibly matches TRBD1 or TRBD2 (6 bases each). V was trimmed by 1 base and J by 6 bases, leaving 14 bases between them. CDR1 is SGHTA and CDR2 is FQGNSA in the germline V gene. The CDR3 is made up of 15 amino acids. CDR3 sequence (DNA): TGTGCCAGCAGCTTAGGGGGGGCTTATTCCGATACGCAGTATTTT. This encodes CASSLGGAYSDTQYF.

The V gene is TRBV20-1, the J gene TRBJ2-3; D not certain. V was pared by 3 bases and J by 7 bases, with 11 bases between. This CDR3 is built from 12 residues. Germline values: CDR1 DFQATT, CDR2 SNEGSKA (reference sequence). In DNA form, the CDR3 reads TGCAGTGCTAGCCCCTTGGCCTATACGCAGTATTTT. Protein: CSASPLAYTQYF.

This clonotype was counted between two and nine times. V is TRBV20-1 and J is TRBJ1-5; D gene ambiguous. Trimming left V 1 base short and J 0 bases short, with 10 bases between. Germline CDR1 DFQATT, CDR2 SNEGSKA (reference sequence). The CDR3 covers 15 residues. DNA of the CDR3: TGCAGTGCTAGAGTCACAGTCAATAGCAATCAGCCCCAGCATTTT. Amino acid sequence: CSARVTVNSNQPQHF.

Many counts were recorded for this clonotype. The genes are TRBV20-1 and TRBJ2-3; possibly TRBD2 for D (6 bases). The CDR3 covers 11 residues. V was clipped by 6 bases and J by 6 bases, with 10 bases between them. Germline lookup yields CDR1 DFQATT and CDR2 SNEGSKA (reference sequence). The CDR3 spells CSAGRTDTQYF. The CDR3 DNA is TGCAGTGCCGGGAGAACGGATACGCAGTATTTT.

The table lists this clonotype with a few counts. This rearrangement joins TRBV29-1 to TRBJ2-7; 10 nucleotides line up with TRBD2. J lost 6 bases, V lost 6 bases, and 23 bases had no gene match. From germline, CDR1 is SQVTM and CDR2 ANQGSEA. The length of the CDR3 is 18 residues. The DNA for the CDR3 is TGCAGCGTCCGACCCGGGACTAGCGCCACTGGGGGATCGGGCGAGCAGTACTTC. Translation: CSVRPGTSATGGSGEQYF.